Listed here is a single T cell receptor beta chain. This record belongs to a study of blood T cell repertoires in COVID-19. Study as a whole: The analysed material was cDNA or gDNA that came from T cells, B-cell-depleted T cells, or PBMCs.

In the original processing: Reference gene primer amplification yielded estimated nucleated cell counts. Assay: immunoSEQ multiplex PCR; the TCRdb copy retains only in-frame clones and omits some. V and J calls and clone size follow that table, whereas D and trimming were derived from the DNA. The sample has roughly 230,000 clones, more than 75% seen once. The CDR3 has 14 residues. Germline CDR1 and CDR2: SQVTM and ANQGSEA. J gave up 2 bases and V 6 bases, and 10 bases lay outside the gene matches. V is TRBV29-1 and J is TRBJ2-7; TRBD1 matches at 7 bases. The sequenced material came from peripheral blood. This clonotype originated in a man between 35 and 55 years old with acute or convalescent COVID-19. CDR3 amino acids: CSVLQGTTPYEQYF. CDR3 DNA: TGCAGCGTCTTACAGGGGACCACACCCTACGAGCAGTACTTC.